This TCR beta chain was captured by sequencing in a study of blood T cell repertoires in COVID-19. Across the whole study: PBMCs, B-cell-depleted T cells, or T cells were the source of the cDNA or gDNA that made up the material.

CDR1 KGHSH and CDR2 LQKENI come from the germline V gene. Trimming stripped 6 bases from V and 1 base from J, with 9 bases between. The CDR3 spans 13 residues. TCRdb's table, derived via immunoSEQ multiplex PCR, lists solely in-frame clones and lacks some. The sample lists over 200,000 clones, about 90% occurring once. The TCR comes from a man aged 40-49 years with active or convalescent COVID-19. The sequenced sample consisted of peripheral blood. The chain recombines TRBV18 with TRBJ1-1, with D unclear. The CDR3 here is CASSQTRNTEAFF. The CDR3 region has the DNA TGTGCCAGCTCGCAAACACGGAACACTGAAGCTTTCTTT.